This TCR beta chain was identified during a study of post-analysis software for immune sequencing data (dated by TCRdb to between 2015 and 2017). Looking at the study overall: Disease courses on record covered relapsing-remitting, secondary progressive and progressive-relapsing multiple sclerosis, though some patients had no subtype annotation. The patient repertoires were compared against about a dozen previously published healthy control repertoires obtained from donors aged roughly 6 to 28 years. A subset of samples was prepared in parallel using single-end sample barcoding, then pooled and co-amplified after Illumina adapter ligation. The paper as a whole reports these results and caveats: When samples were clustered directly using the F measure, samples prepared in the same batch co-clustered strongly, which prompted a batch-effect correction. Significantly lower normalized Chao1 diversity was found in multiple sclerosis patients than in controls, suggesting substantial peripheral T-cell clonal expansion. Patients showed significantly higher frequencies than controls for five TRBV segments, among them TRBV5-6, TRBV5-1 and TRBV20-1. The control group was slightly older than the multiple sclerosis patient group.

TCR beta repertoires were profiled from peripheral blood of roughly 13 young patients with multiple sclerosis to demonstrate the VDJtools post-analysis software. The multiple sclerosis patients were children and adolescents ranging in age from 6 to 15 years. Points on this clonotype: This receptor's antigen is unknown. Base qualities were left out, and no much larger clone turns up one base away.

The library relied on PCR. For sequencing, an Illumina HiSeq 2500 was employed. To reduce PCR and sequencing biases, unique molecular identifiers were built into the TCR beta cDNA libraries. Every 1 to 10 million input T cells yielded approximately 500,000 cDNA molecules, meaning each molecule approximated one T cell. The patient libraries were prepared and sequenced using the same protocol as the earlier healthy control dataset. Within a given batch, samples were prepared together, multiplexed and sequenced on the same HiSeq lane. Per the original workflow: MIGEC handled the raw barcoded reads, throwing out single-read molecular identifier groups before consensus assembly and CDR3 extraction. Clonotype tables were post-analysed with VDJtools, and diversity was normalized by down-sampling all datasets to the smallest sample size. To correct batch-related cross-sample contamination, repertoire overlap clustering matched CDR3 amino acid sequences but not nucleotide sequences. TCRdb reprocessing: public reads trimmed at Q25 with fastp, clones called with MiXCR, in-frame beta chains kept. When rows share a CDR3 protein, they turn into one entry using the most common DNA and genes. Here the V and J calls rest on TCRdb's processing, not on the authors' analysis. The sample table contains approximately 400,000 distinct CDR3 sequences; only one count was recorded for approximately 38% of them. Around 15% of the sample is held by the ten biggest clonotypes.

Sequences SGHTS (CDR1) and YDEGEE (CDR2) are obtained from the germline V gene. V is reduced by 4 bases and J by 1 base, leaving a spacing of 15 bases between them. The CDR3 spans 16 residues, from the cysteine through the phenylalanine. Only the CDR3 part of the read is kept: 48 bases, read in frame from the first base. The TCR was taken from a girl aged 10 to 17 with multiple sclerosis. The chain is encoded by TRBV5-8 joined to TRBJ2-4; the D gene is possibly TRBD1 or TRBD2, with 5 bases matching each. Sequenced material: blood. The bases are TGTGCCAGCAGCAGAGGGGAGAGGGCCGCCAAAAACATTCAGTACTTC. Protein translation: CASSRGERAAKNIQYF.